These 6 T cell receptor beta chains share one sample of origin, sequenced in a study of T cells in women clearing cervical HPV infection. Sequencing was performed with immunoSEQ multiplex PCR; in TCRdb, only in-frame clones are kept and a portion is missing. This sample's table has 30,000 or so clones. The sequenced sample was blood buffy coat. Source of these receptors: a woman aged 18-70 years with a cervical HPV16 infection that either progressed to CIN3+ or cleared (not recorded which).

Incomplete CDR3 DNA: TGTGCCAGCAGTGAATGGGCCCTAGCGGGTATTGGAGAGTCCTACGAG. It encodes CASSEWALAGIGESYE. In full, the CDR3 is CASSEWALAGIGESYEQYF. V usage is TRBV6-1 and J usage is TRBJ2-7, with TRBD2 identical over 8 bases. With the read ending 3 residues before the CDR3 end, the germline J gene is used to fill in that end. The CDR3 loop spans 19 amino acids. Germline lookup yields CDR1 MNHNS and CDR2 SASEGT. V lost 2 bases, J lost 1 base, and 16 bases stayed unmatched.

About this clone: From the germline J gene comes the end of the CDR3, since the read stops 3 residues before it. This chain joins TRBV20-1 and TRBJ2-1, with 12 nucleotides matching TRBD1. The CDR3 has 15 residues. CDR1 is DFQATT and CDR2 is SNEGSKA in the germline V gene (reference sequence). V dropped 1 base and J dropped 8; count of bases not matched to a gene: 6. The CDR3: CSARVMGQGAHEQFF. The sequenced CDR3 bases are TGCAGTGCTAGAGTTATGGGACAGGGGGCCCATGAG.

The CDR3 bases that were read are TGTGCCAGCAGCAAAGACAGGGGTCCCCACTACGAC. This translates into CASSKDRGPHYD. The CDR3 as a whole reads CASSKDRGPHYDYTF. The genes are TRBV7-6 and TRBJ1-2, with 8 bases that match TRBD1. The CDR3 end is not reached by the read, which stops 3 residues before it; the germline J gene fills it in. The length of the CDR3 is 15 residues. The V gene's germline CDR1 is SGHVS and CDR2 FNYEAQ.

Comment on this clone: The read falls 3 residues short of the CDR3 end, and the missing part is taken from the germline J gene. The chain combines TRBV19 with TRBJ1-2, with a tentative D call TRBD1 (5 bases). V lost 1 base and J 3 bases, leaving 9 bases between the germline ends. Germline V CDR1 and CDR2: LNHDA, SQIVND (reference sequence). CDR3 size: 14 residues. The sequenced part of the CDR3 DNA is TGTGCCAGTAGTATAGGGACATTTGACTATGGC. Protein: CASSIGTFDYG. From start to end, the CDR3 is CASSIGTFDYGYTF.

Points on this clone: Read sequence stops 3 residues before the CDR3 end, and the germline J gene provides the missing end. The genes are TRBV4-1 and TRBJ2-7, with D possibly TRBD1 on 6 matching bases. Germline V lookup: CDR1 MGHRA, CDR2 YSYEKL. The length of the CDR3 is 13 residues. Between the trimmed V and J ends, which lost 2 bases and 6 bases, there was a span of 11 bases. The CDR3 bases that were read are TGCGCCAGCAGCCAAAGGACAGCTGTCGAG. Protein: CASSQRTAVE. The full CDR3 protein is CASSQRTAVEQYF.

With respect to this clone: The DNA ends 3 residues before the CDR3 does, and the rest of the CDR3 is filled in from the germline J gene. This chain links TRBV5-1 with TRBJ2-1; TRBD2 might be the D (6 bases). CDR1 and CDR2 (germline): SGHRS, YFSETQ. The V end was cut by 0 bases, the J end by 9 bases, with 16 bases between. CDR3 length: 15 residues. CDR3 DNA (partial): TGCGCCAGCAGCTTGGATCGGGCGGGATTGTTTGAG. Its translation is CASSLDRAGLFE. From start to end, the CDR3 is CASSLDRAGLFEQFF.